Sequencing of this TCR beta chain was carried out in a study of tumor-infiltrating lymphocytes in primary liver carcinoma. Taking about 19-32 mg of unsorted bulk tissue, the authors co-extracted RNA and DNA. Sampling targeted five separate regions of each tumor, which included the tumor centre. Trimming took 1 base from V and 5 from J, leaving 9 bases between them. The CDR3 has 14 amino acids. Priming with a constant-region primer yielded TCR beta cDNA from roughly 500 ng total RNA. Investigators got TCR beta libraries out of three nested multiplex PCR rounds, done with slightly modified ARM-PCR. Primers for the first two PCR rounds were TRBV1-TRBV30 forward primers and a C-beta reverse primer (approximately 10 cycles per round). MiXCR, run by TCRdb on the multiplex PCR reads, gives a single entry per CDR3 protein. The data contain roughly 70,000 distinct CDR3 sequences, roughly two thirds of them singletons.

This clonotype was detected a few times. The TCR originated in a man in his forties with primary liver carcinoma and hepatitis B virus infection. Sequencing was carried out using liver tumor tissue from sampling region 4. Sample subset: tumor region T4, right-lateral pole. The rearrangement links TRBV12-3 or TRBV12-4 to TRBJ2-1; D not certain. The CDR3 reads CASSLGSVDNEQFF. CDR3 sequence (DNA): TGTGCCAGCAGTTTAGGCTCAGTTGACAATGAGCAGTTCTTC.